This T cell receptor beta chain was documented in a study of PD-L1 blockade in urothelial cancer. About the research overall: Blood samples had a median of around 150,000 T cells.

The CDR3 has 17 residues. Trimming removed 2 bases from V and 3 bases from J; junction bases left unmatched: 12. Germline loops: CDR1 KGHSY, CDR2 FQNENV. Method: immunoSEQ multiplex PCR; TCRdb's copy keeps in-frame clones and lacks some. Of nearly 45,000 clones in the sample, around 80% were seen once. Time point meaning: peripheral blood 6 weeks after treatment start. The starting material was PBMCs, obtained around atezolizumab (anti-PD-L1) treatment. The gene calls are TRBV16 and TRBJ2-7; TRBD2 matches at 8 bases. The receptor's source is a man aged 55 to 70 with urothelial cancer. The chain's CDR3 is CASSQGLKAGESYEQYF. The DNA of the CDR3 is TGTGCCAGCAGCCAAGGTCTTAAAGCGGGAGAGAGCTACGAGCAGTACTTC.